This T cell receptor (beta chain) was identified during a study of T cell changes during pregnancy in multiple sclerosis. Measured with immunoSEQ multiplex PCR; TCRdb has only the in-frame clones, and not every one. The sample records over 60,000 clones, 90% to 95% being singletons. Germline lookup yields CDR1 KGHSH and CDR2 LQKENI. After removal of 10 bases from V and 1 base from J, the junction contained 3 bases not matched to a gene. CDR3 length: 13 residues. The chain has TRBV18 and TRBJ1-1; 10 positions agree with TRBD1. This clonotype originated in a female donor in good health, enrolled as a control in a pregnancy study. Sequencing used peripheral blood, obtained in the third trimester of pregnancy. Here the CDR3 reads CATRQGANTEAFF. Written as DNA, the CDR3 is TGTGCCACCCGACAGGGGGCGAACACTGAAGCTTTCTTT.